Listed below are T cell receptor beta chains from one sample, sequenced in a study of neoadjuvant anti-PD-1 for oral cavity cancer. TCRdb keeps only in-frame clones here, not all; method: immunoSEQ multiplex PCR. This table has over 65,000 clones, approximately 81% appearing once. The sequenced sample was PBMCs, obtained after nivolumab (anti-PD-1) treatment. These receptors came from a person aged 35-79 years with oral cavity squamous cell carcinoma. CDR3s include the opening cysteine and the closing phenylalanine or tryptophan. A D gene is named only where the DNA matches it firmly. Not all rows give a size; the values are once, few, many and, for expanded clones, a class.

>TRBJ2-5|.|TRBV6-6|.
TGTGCCAGCAGTCGCGGGACTCCCCAAGAGACCCAGTACTTC
CASSRGTPQETQYF
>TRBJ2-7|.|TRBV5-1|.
TGCGCCAGCAGCCCGAACTCGGAGGGCGAGCAGTACTTC
CASSPNSEGEQYF
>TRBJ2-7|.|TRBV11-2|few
TGTGCCAGCACCGCGACACTGGGGTCCTACGAGCAGTACTTC
CASTATLGSYEQYF
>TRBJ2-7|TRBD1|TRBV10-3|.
TGTGCCATCAGTGGACAGGGCCAGTTCTACGAGCAGTACTTC
CAISGQGQFYEQYF
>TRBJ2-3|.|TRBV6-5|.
TGTGCCAGCAGCGAGTGGGCAGGAAGCACAGATACGCAGTATTTT
CASSEWAGSTDTQYF
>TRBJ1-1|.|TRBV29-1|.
TGCAGCGCCCGGGACGTGAGCACTGAAGCTTTCTTT
CSARDVSTEAFF
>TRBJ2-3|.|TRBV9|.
TGTGCCAGCAGCTCAGTAGGGGGTCTAGATACGCAGTATTTT
CASSSVGGLDTQYF
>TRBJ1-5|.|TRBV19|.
TGTGCCAGTAGTATACAGGGGCTGGGCAATCAGCCCCAGCATTTT
CASSIQGLGNQPQHF
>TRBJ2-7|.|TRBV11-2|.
TGTGCCAGCAGCTTAGTCATTAACGAGCAGTACTTC
CASSLVINEQYF
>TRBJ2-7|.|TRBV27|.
TGTGCCAGCAGTTTTGGGACACACTACGAGCAGTACTTC
CASSFGTHYEQYF
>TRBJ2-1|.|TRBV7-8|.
TGTGCCAGCACCCAACGAGATTTTTCAGTTGAGCAGTTCTTC
CASTQRDFSVEQFF
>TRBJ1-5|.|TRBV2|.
TGTGCCAGCACCGGGACTTATGCTCAGCCCCAGCATTTT
CASTGTYAQPQHF
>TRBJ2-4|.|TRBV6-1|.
TGTGCCAGCAGTGTAATCAGGAACATTCAGTACTTC
CASSVIRNIQYF
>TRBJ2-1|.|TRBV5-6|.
TGTGCCAGCAGCCAGGACACCTACAATGAGCAGTTCTTC
CASSQDTYNEQFF
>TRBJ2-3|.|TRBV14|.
TGTGCCAGCAGCCAGGCCCCGCCCGCTCGCTATACGCAGTATTTT
CASSQAPPARYTQYF
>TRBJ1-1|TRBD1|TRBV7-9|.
TGTGCCAGCAGTTTGGGAGACAGGGAGGTCACTGAAGCTTTCTTT
CASSLGDREVTEAFF
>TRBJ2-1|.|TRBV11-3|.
TGTGCCAGCAGCTCAGAACACAACAATGAGCAGTTCTTC
CASSSEHNNEQFF
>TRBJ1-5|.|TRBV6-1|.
TGTGCCAGCACCGAAGGAGCGACCAATCAGCCCCAGCATTTT
CASTEGATNQPQHF
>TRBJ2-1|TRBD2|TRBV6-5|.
TGTGCCAGCAGGGCTAGCGGGGACAATGAGCAGTTCTTC
CASRASGDNEQFF
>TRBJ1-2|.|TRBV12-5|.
TGTGCTAGTGGCCTCCCGGACAGTAACTATGGCTACACCTTC
CASGLPDSNYGYTF
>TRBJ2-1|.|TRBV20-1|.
TGCAGTGCTAGACCCGGTACTGAGCAGTTCTTC
CSARPGTEQFF
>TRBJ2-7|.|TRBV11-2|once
TGTGCCAGCAGCTTGGGGAGGCAGTTCGTCTACGAGCAGTACTTC
CASSLGRQFVYEQYF
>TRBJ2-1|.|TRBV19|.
TGTGCCAGTAGTTCCCACGGCAATGAGCAGTTCTTC
CASSSHGNEQFF
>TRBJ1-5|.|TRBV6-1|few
TGTGCCAGCAGTGAAGCGCATGGCAATCAGCCCCAGCATTTT
CASSEAHGNQPQHF
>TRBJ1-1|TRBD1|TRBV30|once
TGTGCCTGGAGGACAGGGGGGGGGAACACTGAAGCTTTCTTT
CAWRTGGGNTEAFF